This TCR beta chain was found in a study of response to subunit inactivated influenza vaccine. TCRdb reprocessed the RT-PCR reads with MiXCR, giving one entry per CDR3 protein. Among some 500,000 distinct CDR3 sequences listed, 10% to 15% were seen once. The CDR3 contains 16 residues. CDR1 MDHEN and CDR2 SYDVKM come from the germline V gene. Unmatched junction bases numbered 13, after V lost 6 bases and J lost 5 bases. This sequence joins TRBV28 and TRBJ2-3, with TRBD2 matching over 8 bases. The material was PBMCs from blood, obtained around seven weeks after vaccination. The sequence was obtained from a man aged 50-59 years who received an inactivated influenza vaccine. In DNA, the CDR3 is TGTGCCAGCAGCCCTTGGAAAGCGGGAGTGGGAGATACGCAGTATTTT. Residues: CASSPWKAGVGDTQYF.